The clone carrying this TCR beta chain has only a few counts. The data were taken from a study of blood T cell repertoires in COVID-19. Study background: Sites across the United States, Italy and Spain contributed samples from acute and convalescent COVID-19.

As processed by the authors: Amplification of reference gene primers provided the estimated nucleated cell counts. Sequencing used immunoSEQ multiplex PCR; TCRdb keeps in-frame clones, though not all of them. That table is the source of V, J and clone size, and D and trimming were worked out from the DNA. The sample yields 90,000 to 120,000 clones, about 89% seen once. This CDR3 has 16 amino acids. Germline-derived CDR1 and CDR2 are MNHNS and SASEGT. The V segment lost 3 bases and the J segment 5 bases; nucleotides outside the gene matches: 8. This chain uses TRBV6-1 with TRBJ1-2, with 11 nucleotides matching TRBD1. The clonotype originates from a young woman with acute or convalescent COVID-19. The sequencing input was peripheral blood. The CDR3 DNA follows: TGTGCCAGCAGTGACCCGCGGGACAGGGGGAGGTATGGCTACACCTTC. It codes for CASSDPRDRGRYGYTF.